What follows are 16 T cell receptor beta chains derived from one specimen sequenced in a study of blood T cells in healthy people across ages. Next came a second PCR, run for about 6 to 12 cycles, which used a sample-barcoded 5' primer along with a J-beta primer mix. TCRdb re-derived calls from the 5' RACE reads in MiXCR, one entry per CDR3 protein. The sample has about 1.4 million distinct CDR3 sequences, around 59% seen once. Sequenced sample: blood. These receptors were collected from a man between 18 and 29 years old in good health.

A few counts support this clonotype. The J gene is TRBJ2-3, the V gene TRBV27; 10 positions agree with TRBD2. The CDR3 has 14 amino acids. The junction had 6 bases not matched to a gene; V was cut back by 6 bases and J by 6 bases. Germline V lookup: CDR1 MNHEY, CDR2 SMNVEV (reference sequence). The CDR3 region is CASRPSGGGDTQYF. The CDR3, as DNA: TGTGCCAGCAGACCCAGCGGGGGGGGGGATACGCAGTATTTT.

This clonotype has more than one count but fewer than ten. This sequence joins TRBV24-1 and TRBJ2-3, with 10 bases lining up with TRBD1. From germline, CDR1 is KGHDR and CDR2 SFDVKD. The V gene end was trimmed by 3 bases and the J gene end by 1 base; junction bases not matched to a gene: 3. CDR3 size: 16 residues. CDR3 sequence reads: CATSDSGQGGTDTQYF. The CDR3 DNA reads TGTGCCACCAGTGATAGCGGACAGGGGGGCACAGATACGCAGTATTTT.

In regard to this clonotype: One junction end disagrees with the germline gene, perhaps due to a read error. This chain uses TRBV6-5 with TRBJ2-1, with D possibly matching TRBD2 (6 bases). Germline CDR1 and CDR2: MNHEY and SVGAGI. This CDR3 region has 14 residues. The CDR3 reads CASNPSAYYSEQFF. CDR3 in DNA: TGTGCCAGCAACCCTAGCGCTTACTACAGTGAGCAGTTCTTC.

V gene TRBV7-9 combines with J gene TRBJ1-1; D gene unclear. Trimming pared 0 bases from V and 0 bases from J, leaving 8 bases between. The CDR3 runs to 15 residues. Germline V gene sequence: CDR1 SEHNR, CDR2 FQNEAQ (reference sequence). The CDR3: CASSLAPGMNTEAFF. DNA of the CDR3: TGTGCCAGCAGCTTAGCTCCGGGGATGAACACTGAAGCTTTCTTT.

The chain employs TRBV7-2 and TRBJ2-3; D is undetermined. The CDR3 contains 18 residues. CDR1 SGHTA and CDR2 FQGNSA come from the germline V gene. The V gene lost 1 base and the J gene lost 3 bases, with 20 bases spanning the gap. The CDR3 reads CASSLDRSRPLRTDTQYF. The CDR3 DNA follows: TGTGCCAGCAGCTTAGATCGGAGCCGACCCCTTCGTACAGATACGCAGTATTTT.

The rearrangement joins TRBV11-2 to TRBJ2-7; TRBD2 agrees at 8 bases. The CDR3 length is 16 residues. Germline CDR1 is SGHAT and CDR2 is FQNNGV. V shed 2 bases, J shed 7 bases, and the junction held 13 bases outside the gene matches. The CDR3 DNA is TGTGCCAGCAGCTTACAGCGGCTAGCGGGCTCCAATGAGCAGTACTTC. The encoded protein is CASSLQRLAGSNEQYF.

This clonotype was counted once. At one end the junction does not follow the germline gene, possibly because of a read error. This chain connects TRBV5-1 to TRBJ2-1, with TRBD1 identical over 11 bases. Per germline, CDR1 SGHRS and CDR2 YFSETQ. The CDR3 is 16 residues long. The CDR3 bases are TGCGTCAGCAGCTTGTGGCCCGGACAGGGGGCAGGTGAGCAGTTCTTC. Translated, it gives CVSSLWPGQGAGEQFF.

The chain combines TRBV5-4 with TRBJ1-4; D may be TRBD1 (5 bases). Germline CDR1 and CDR2: SGHNT and YYREEE (reference sequence). This CDR3 has 14 residues. Trimming left V 4 bases short and J 6 bases short, with 13 bases between. The CDR3, as DNA: TGTGCCAGCAGCGCCGGGGCGGCCGATGAAAAACTGTTTTTT. It encodes CASSAGAADEKLFF.

This chain uses TRBV7-6 with TRBJ1-2; 12 positions agree with TRBD1. Germline CDR1 is SGHVS and CDR2 is FNYEAQ. J gave up 4 bases and V 1 base, and 4 bases lay outside the gene matches. The CDR3 length is 16 residues. CDR3 DNA: TGTGCCAGCAGCTTAGAGGCGGGACAGGGGGCCTATGGCTACACCTTC. Translating gives CASSLEAGQGAYGYTF.

This clonotype was detected a few times. This sequence joins TRBV3-1 and TRBJ2-3; D unclear. With 3 bases removed from V and 2 bases from J, the gap between germline ends came to 12 bases. The CDR3 loop spans 15 amino acids. From germline, CDR1 is LGHDT and CDR2 YNNKEL (reference sequence). The CDR3 sequence: CASSQTPKPTDTQYF. The CDR3 DNA sequence: TGTGCCAGCAGCCAGACCCCGAAGCCCACAGATACGCAGTATTTT.

The V call is TRBV20-1, the J call TRBJ2-7, with D uncertain. The CDR3 loop spans 11 amino acids. The germline gives CDR1 DFQATT, CDR2 SNEGSKA (reference sequence). V lost 0 bases and J 7 bases, leaving 7 bases between the germline ends. In nucleotides, the CDR3 is TGCAGTGCTAGAGATCTTAATGAGCAGTACTTC. Amino acid sequence: CSARDLNEQYF.

The chain recombines TRBV29-1 with TRBJ2-1, with TRBD2 matching over 14 bases. Judging by the DNA end, TRBJ2-7 fits better; the J call may be wrong. In germline, CDR1 is SQVTM, CDR2 ANQGSEA. This CDR3 comprises 16 residues. CDR3 in DNA: TGCAGCGTTGATGGGACTAGCGGGAGATTTTACAATGAGCAGTACTTC. It specifies CSVDGTSGRFYNEQYF.

The chain couples TRBV5-1 to TRBJ2-1; no clear D. V dropped 7 bases and J dropped 0 bases, with 14 bases sitting between them. Germline assignment: CDR1 SGHRS and CDR2 YFSETQ. The CDR3 contains 15 residues. In nucleotides, the CDR3 is TGCGCCAGCCAGCAGACCCTGGGCTCCTACAATGAGCAGTTCTTC. Translating gives CASQQTLGSYNEQFF.

This clonotype turned up a few times. The rearrangement joins TRBV20-1 to TRBJ1-2; the D is unclear. CDR1 and CDR2 (germline): DFQATT, SNEGSKA (reference sequence). V was shortened by 2 bases and J by 0 bases, with 4 bases between the two germline ends. The CDR3 runs 12 residues. CDR3 residues: CSARQTNYGYTF. CDR3 DNA: TGCAGTGCTAGACAGACTAACTATGGCTACACCTTC.

The genes are TRBV27 and TRBJ2-7; a possible D gene is TRBD2 (5 bases). This CDR3 has 14 residues. The V end was cut by 1 base, the J end by 4 bases, with 11 bases between. CDR1 is MNHEY, CDR2 SMNVEV, per germline (reference sequence). The CDR3 region is CASSLFRGPYEQYF. CDR3 DNA sequence: TGTGCCAGCAGTTTATTTCGGGGTCCTTACGAGCAGTACTTC.

This chain links TRBV2 with TRBJ1-6, with D possibly matching TRBD1 (6 bases). Germline assignment: CDR1 SNHLY and CDR2 FYNNEI. This CDR3 comprises 14 residues. V was shortened by 1 base and J by 8 bases, with 9 bases between the two germline ends. The CDR3 nucleotides read TGTGCCAGCAGTGAAGTGGGGGCTTATTCACCCCTCCACTTT. It specifies CASSEVGAYSPLHF.